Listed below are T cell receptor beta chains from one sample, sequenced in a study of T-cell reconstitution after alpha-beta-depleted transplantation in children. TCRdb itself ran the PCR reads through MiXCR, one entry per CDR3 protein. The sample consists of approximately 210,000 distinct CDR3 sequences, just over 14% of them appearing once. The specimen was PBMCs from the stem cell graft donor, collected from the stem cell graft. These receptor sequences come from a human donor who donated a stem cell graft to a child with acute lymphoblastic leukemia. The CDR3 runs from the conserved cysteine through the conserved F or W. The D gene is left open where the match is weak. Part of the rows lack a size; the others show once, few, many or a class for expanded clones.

CDR3nt: TGTGCCAGTAGTGTTTCAGGGGACACTGAAGCTTTCTTT
CDR3aa: CASSVSGDTEAFF
d_gene: .
j_gene: TRBJ1-1
v_gene: TRBV19
abundance: .
len: 13

CDR3nt: TGCAGTGCTAGAGATTGGGGTGGGTTCATGAACACTGAAGCTTTCTTT
CDR3aa: CSARDWGGFMNTEAFF
d_gene: .
j_gene: TRBJ1-1
v_gene: TRBV20-1
abundance: many
len: 16

CDR3nt: TGCAGTGCTAGAGATCAGGGACTAGCGGGACCAGACAATGAGCAGTTCTTC
CDR3aa: CSARDQGLAGPDNEQFF
d_gene: TRBD2
j_gene: TRBJ2-1
v_gene: TRBV20-1
abundance: many
len: 17

CDR3nt: TGTGCCAGCAGCGGACTCCTAGCGGAGGCCACCGGGGAGCTGTTTTTT
CDR3aa: CASSGLLAEATGELFF
d_gene: TRBD2
j_gene: TRBJ2-2
v_gene: TRBV9
abundance: .
len: 16

CDR3nt: TGCGCCAGCAGCTTCTCCGCGAACACCGGGGAGCTGTTTTTT
CDR3aa: CASSFSANTGELFF
d_gene: .
j_gene: TRBJ2-2
v_gene: TRBV5-1
abundance: many
len: 14

CDR3nt: TGTGCCAGCAGTCCGAACGGGGTGGGGATCCAAGAGACCCAGTACTTC
CDR3aa: CASSPNGVGIQETQYF
d_gene: .
j_gene: TRBJ2-5
v_gene: TRBV12-3/TRBV12-4
abundance: many
len: 16

CDR3nt: TGTGCCAGCAGTCCCAGACTAGGATGGGCCGGGGAGCTGTTTTTT
CDR3aa: CASSPRLGWAGELFF
d_gene: .
j_gene: TRBJ2-2
v_gene: TRBV27
abundance: many
len: 15

CDR3nt: TGTGCCAGTATTTGGGATTCGGCGAACACCGGGGAGCTGTTTTTT
CDR3aa: CASIWDSANTGELFF
d_gene: .
j_gene: TRBJ2-2
v_gene: TRBV19
abundance: .
len: 15

CDR3nt: TGTGCCAGCAGTGAAGTCGGGAGGGGGCCCTACACTGAAGCTTTCTTT
CDR3aa: CASSEVGRGPYTEAFF
d_gene: TRBD1
j_gene: TRBJ1-1
v_gene: TRBV2
abundance: .
len: 16

CDR3nt: TGCAGCGTTGAGGGCAGGGGGCGGGCTGAAGCTTTCTTT
CDR3aa: CSVEGRGRAEAFF
d_gene: TRBD1
j_gene: TRBJ1-1
v_gene: TRBV29-1
abundance: many
len: 13

CDR3nt: TGCAGTGCTAATGAACAGGAGCATCAGCCCCAGCATTTT
CDR3aa: CSANEQEHQPQHF
d_gene: .
j_gene: TRBJ1-5
v_gene: TRBV20-1
abundance: many
len: 13

CDR3nt: TGCGCCAGCAGCACAACAACGGACAGGGGCGGGGAGCAGTACTTC
CDR3aa: CASSTTTDRGGEQYF
d_gene: TRBD1
j_gene: TRBJ2-7
v_gene: TRBV5-1
abundance: many
len: 15

CDR3nt: TGCGCCAGCAGCGCGGGGTCTGCAACTAATGAAAAACTGTTTTTT
CDR3aa: CASSAGSATNEKLFF
d_gene: .
j_gene: TRBJ1-4
v_gene: TRBV5-1
abundance: .
len: 15

CDR3nt: TGTGCCATCAGTCGCGAGGGGGAGAACACTGAAGCTTTCTTT
CDR3aa: CAISREGENTEAFF
d_gene: .
j_gene: TRBJ1-1
v_gene: TRBV10-3
abundance: many
len: 14

CDR3nt: TGTGCCAGCAGCTTAGTTCGGGGAACCTCCTACGAGCAGTACTTC
CDR3aa: CASSLVRGTSYEQYF
d_gene: .
j_gene: TRBJ2-7
v_gene: TRBV7-2
abundance: .
len: 15

CDR3nt: TGTGCCAGCAGTTTAGCGCTGGGCAGCGGGCGTAAGAACAATGAGCAGTTCTTC
CDR3aa: CASSLALGSGRKNNEQFF
d_gene: .
j_gene: TRBJ2-1
v_gene: TRBV12-3/TRBV12-4
abundance: few
len: 18

CDR3nt: TGCGCCAGCAGCTTGGACCCGAATCAAGCCAAAGAGACCCAGTACTTC
CDR3aa: CASSLDPNQAKETQYF
d_gene: .
j_gene: TRBJ2-5
v_gene: TRBV5-1
abundance: many
len: 16

CDR3nt: TGCGCCAGCAGCTTCCGCGGGGGGCGCGAAGAGACCCAGTACTTC
CDR3aa: CASSFRGGREETQYF
d_gene: TRBD2
j_gene: TRBJ2-5
v_gene: TRBV5-1
abundance: .
len: 15

CDR3nt: TGTGCCAGCAGTACTAGACAGGGAGGGGACGAGCAGTACTTC
CDR3aa: CASSTRQGGDEQYF
d_gene: .
j_gene: TRBJ2-7
v_gene: TRBV11-2
abundance: many
len: 14

CDR3nt: TGCAGCGTTGGACTTTATAGCAATCAGCCCCAGCATTTT
CDR3aa: CSVGLYSNQPQHF
d_gene: .
j_gene: TRBJ1-5
v_gene: TRBV29-1
abundance: many
len: 13

CDR3nt: TGCAGTGCTGGAGGACAGGGGACAATGAACACTGAAGCTTTCTTT
CDR3aa: CSAGGQGTMNTEAFF
d_gene: TRBD1
j_gene: TRBJ1-1
v_gene: TRBV20-1
abundance: .
len: 15

CDR3nt: TGTGCCAGCAGCCCCTTGATGGTCACCGGGGAGCTGTTTTTT
CDR3aa: CASSPLMVTGELFF
d_gene: .
j_gene: TRBJ2-2
v_gene: TRBV12-3/TRBV12-4
abundance: many
len: 14

CDR3nt: TGTGCCAGCAGCTTACAGCTGACTAGCGCTTTGTACTTC
CDR3aa: CASSLQLTSALYF
d_gene: TRBD2
j_gene: TRBJ2-5
v_gene: TRBV7-2
abundance: .
len: 13

CDR3nt: TGCGCCAGCAGCCTACTAGCGGGGAATGAGCAGTTCTTC
CDR3aa: CASSLLAGNEQFF
d_gene: TRBD2
j_gene: TRBJ2-1
v_gene: TRBV4-1
abundance: many
len: 13

CDR3nt: TGTGCCAGCAGCCAAGATGGGGGTCAGCCCCAGCATTTT
CDR3aa: CASSQDGGQPQHF
d_gene: .
j_gene: TRBJ1-5
v_gene: TRBV4-2
abundance: few
len: 13

CDR3nt: TGCGCCAGCAGCTTGCAGGGGCTAGCGGACTCCTACAATGAGCAGTTCTTC
CDR3aa: CASSLQGLADSYNEQFF
d_gene: .
j_gene: TRBJ2-1
v_gene: TRBV5-1
abundance: few
len: 17

CDR3nt: TGTGCCAGTAGTATTTCCGGGACACGCTACAATGAGCAGTTCTTC
CDR3aa: CASSISGTRYNEQFF
d_gene: .
j_gene: TRBJ2-1
v_gene: TRBV19
abundance: many
len: 15

CDR3nt: TGTGCCACCAGTGATAGTGGGACAGGGGGCACAGATACGCAGTATTTT
CDR3aa: CATSDSGTGGTDTQYF
d_gene: TRBD1
j_gene: TRBJ2-3
v_gene: TRBV24-1
abundance: many
len: 16

CDR3nt: TGTGCCAGCGCAGGGGACTACGAGCAGTACTTC
CDR3aa: CASAGDYEQYF
d_gene: .
j_gene: TRBJ2-7
v_gene: TRBV3-1
abundance: many
len: 11

CDR3nt: TGCGCCAGCAGCCCAACTACACTCACAGATACGCAGTATTTT
CDR3aa: CASSPTTLTDTQYF
d_gene: .
j_gene: TRBJ2-3
v_gene: TRBV5-1
abundance: many
len: 14

CDR3nt: TGTGCCATACGGAGCGGGGGGCAGCCCCAGCATTTT
CDR3aa: CAIRSGGQPQHF
d_gene: .
j_gene: TRBJ1-5
v_gene: TRBV28
abundance: many
len: 12

CDR3nt: TGTGCCAGCAGCTTATATGGTGAAGGGTATGAGCAGTTCTTC
CDR3aa: CASSLYGEGYEQFF
d_gene: .
j_gene: TRBJ2-1
v_gene: TRBV7-9
abundance: many
len: 14

CDR3nt: TGTGCCAGCAGCAAAGAGCGGCTAGCGGGAGGTACGTGGAATGAGCAGTTCTTC
CDR3aa: CASSKERLAGGTWNEQFF
d_gene: TRBD2
j_gene: TRBJ2-1
v_gene: TRBV12-3/TRBV12-4
abundance: .
len: 18

CDR3nt: TGTGCCAGCAGCCCTTCTGTACACAATGAGCAGTTCTTC
CDR3aa: CASSPSVHNEQFF
d_gene: .
j_gene: TRBJ2-1
v_gene: TRBV3-1
abundance: many
len: 13

CDR3nt: TGTGCCAGCACCACCCGGGACAGTCAAGAGACCCAGTACTTC
CDR3aa: CASTTRDSQETQYF
d_gene: TRBD1
j_gene: TRBJ2-5
v_gene: TRBV12-3/TRBV12-4
abundance: many
len: 14

CDR3nt: TGCGCCAGCAGCTTGGAGGGTAGTGATGAGACCCAGTACTTC
CDR3aa: CASSLEGSDETQYF
d_gene: .
j_gene: TRBJ2-5
v_gene: TRBV5-1
abundance: many
len: 14

CDR3nt: TGCAGTGCTAGTCGAGACAGGGTTAATATGGGTGGCTACACCTTC
CDR3aa: CSASRDRVNMGGYTF
d_gene: TRBD1
j_gene: TRBJ1-2
v_gene: TRBV20-1
abundance: many
len: 15

CDR3nt: TGTGCCATCAGTGACGGGACACATTCTGGAAACACCATATATTTT
CDR3aa: CAISDGTHSGNTIYF
d_gene: .
j_gene: TRBJ1-3
v_gene: TRBV10-3
abundance: many
len: 15

CDR3nt: TGTGCCAGCAGCTTCCGACTAGTCGGGGAGCTGTTTTTT
CDR3aa: CASSFRLVGELFF
d_gene: .
j_gene: TRBJ2-2
v_gene: TRBV5-4
abundance: many
len: 13

CDR3nt: TGCAGCGCGGCAGGGGGTTACACTGAAGCTTTCTTT
CDR3aa: CSAAGGYTEAFF
d_gene: TRBD1
j_gene: TRBJ1-1
v_gene: TRBV29-1
abundance: few
len: 12

CDR3nt: TGCAGGCCCGAGAGCGGGAGGGCCTGCAATGAGCAGTTCTTC
CDR3aa: CRPESGRACNEQFF
d_gene: TRBD2
j_gene: TRBJ2-1
v_gene: TRBV20-1
abundance: many
len: 14

CDR3nt: TGTGCCAGCAGCCCTTCCCGGGACAGGACCTTTTATGGCTACACCTTC
CDR3aa: CASSPSRDRTFYGYTF
d_gene: TRBD1
j_gene: TRBJ1-2
v_gene: TRBV5-5
abundance: many
len: 16

CDR3nt: TGTGCCAGCAGTGATGCGACTAGTTTGAGCACAGATACGCAGTATTTT
CDR3aa: CASSDATSLSTDTQYF
d_gene: .
j_gene: TRBJ2-3
v_gene: TRBV25-1
abundance: .
len: 16